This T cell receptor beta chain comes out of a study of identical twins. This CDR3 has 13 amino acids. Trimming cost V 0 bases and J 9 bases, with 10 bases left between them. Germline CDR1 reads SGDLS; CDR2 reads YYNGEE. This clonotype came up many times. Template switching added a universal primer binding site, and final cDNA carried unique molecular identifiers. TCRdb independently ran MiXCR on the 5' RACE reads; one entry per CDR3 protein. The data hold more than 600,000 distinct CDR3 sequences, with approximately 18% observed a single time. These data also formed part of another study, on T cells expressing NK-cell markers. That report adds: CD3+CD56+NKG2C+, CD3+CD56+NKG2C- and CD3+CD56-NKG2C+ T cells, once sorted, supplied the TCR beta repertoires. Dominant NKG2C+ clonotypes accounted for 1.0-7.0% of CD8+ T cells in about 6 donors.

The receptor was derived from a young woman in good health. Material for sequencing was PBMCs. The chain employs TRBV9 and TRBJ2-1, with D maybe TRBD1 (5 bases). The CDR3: CASSVEGKGEQFF. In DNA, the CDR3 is TGTGCCAGCAGCGTAGAGGGGAAGGGTGAGCAGTTCTTC.